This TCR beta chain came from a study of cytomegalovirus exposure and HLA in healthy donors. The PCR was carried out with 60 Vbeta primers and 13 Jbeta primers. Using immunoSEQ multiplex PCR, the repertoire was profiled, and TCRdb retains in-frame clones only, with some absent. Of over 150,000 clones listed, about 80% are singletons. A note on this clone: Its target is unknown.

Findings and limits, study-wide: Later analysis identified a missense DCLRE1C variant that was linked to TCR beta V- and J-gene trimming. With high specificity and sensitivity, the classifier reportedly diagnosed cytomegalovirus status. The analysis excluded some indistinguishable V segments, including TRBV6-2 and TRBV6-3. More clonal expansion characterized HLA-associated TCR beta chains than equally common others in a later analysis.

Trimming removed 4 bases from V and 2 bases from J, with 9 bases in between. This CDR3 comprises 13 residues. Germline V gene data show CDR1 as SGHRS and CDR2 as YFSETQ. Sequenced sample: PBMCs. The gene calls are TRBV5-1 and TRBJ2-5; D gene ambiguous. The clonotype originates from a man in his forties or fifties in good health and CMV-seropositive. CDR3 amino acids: CASSEKPQETQYF. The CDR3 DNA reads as TGCGCCAGCAGCGAGAAACCGCAAGAGACCCAGTACTTC. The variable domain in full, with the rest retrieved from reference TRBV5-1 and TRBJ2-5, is KAGVTQTPRYLIKTRGQQVTLSCSPISGHRSVSWYQQTPGQGLQFLFEYFSETQRNKGNFPGRFSGRQFSNSRSEMNVSTLELGDSALYLCASSEKPQETQYFGPGTRLLVL.